One and the same sample provided the 29 T cell receptor beta chains below, sequenced in a study of siplizumab effects on memory and regulatory T cells (dated by TCRdb to about 2019). Preparation of the library involved the immunoSEQ multiplex PCR assay. The source is immuneACCESS, and TCRdb retained only in-frame sequences with V and J called. Part of the clones is not carried over; for the studies checked, unresolved V genes explain less than half of this, and the remainder is unexplained. The sample table contains 60,000 to 65,000 clones; only one count was recorded for around 80% of them. Together, the top ten hold about 0.41% of the sample. The sequenced sample consisted of memory CD4+ T cells sorted from blood. Sample cell subset or site, as interpreted from the label and publication: unstimulated CD4+ memory T cells. These receptors originate from a human donor in good health.

The J gene is TRBJ2-2, the V gene TRBV9, with D possibly being TRBD2 (6 bases). The length of the CDR3 is 16 residues. V was clipped by 3 bases and J by 0 bases, with 12 bases between them. From germline, CDR1 is SGDLS and CDR2 YYNGEE. The CDR3 loop reads CASSAQSGPNTGELFF. The CDR3 coding sequence is TGTGCCAGCAGCGCCCAGAGCGGGCCGAACACCGGGGAGCTGTTTTTT.

The chain carries TRBV2 and TRBJ1-1, with 8 nucleotides matching TRBD1. This CDR3 is 13 amino acids long. Germline V CDR1 and CDR2: SNHLY, FYNNEI. V gave up 8 bases and J gave up 4 bases; unmatched junction bases: 6. CDR3 residues: CASARQGITEAFF. CDR3 coding DNA: TGTGCCAGCGCCAGACAGGGGATCACTGAAGCTTTCTTT.

The chain employs TRBV6-5 and TRBJ1-1, with D maybe TRBD1 (6 bases). The CDR3 is made up of 15 amino acids. Germline V gene sequence: CDR1 MNHEY, CDR2 SVGAGI. Trimming took 0 bases from V and 5 from J, leaving 13 bases between them. CDR3 coding DNA: TGTGCCAGCAGTTACTCGGCAGGGGCGCGGACTGAAGCTTTCTTT. Protein sequence: CASSYSAGARTEAFF.

The V gene is TRBV6-1, the J gene TRBJ1-6; D is undetermined. Trimming took 6 bases from V and 7 from J, leaving 10 bases between them. CDR1 is MNHNS, CDR2 SASEGT, per germline. This CDR3 is 13 amino acids long. CDR3 sequence reads: CASSPPGNSPLHF. Here the CDR3 DNA reads TGTGCCAGCAGCCCACCCGGGAATTCACCCCTCCACTTT.

CDR3 residues: CSLSAGTTTNEQFF. The DNA of the CDR3 is TGCAGCTTATCGGCCGGGACTACGACCAATGAGCAGTTCTTC. V gene TRBV29-1 combines with J gene TRBJ2-1, with TRBD2 matching 7 bases. This CDR3 is 14 amino acids long. Germline CDR1 is SQVTM and CDR2 is ANQGSEA. V dropped 8 bases and J dropped 6; count of bases not matched to a gene: 13.

This clone was seen a handful of times. The rearrangement joins TRBV9 to TRBJ2-3, with 9 bases that match TRBD2. Germline trimming cut 3 bases from V and 5 bases from J; bases unmatched to any gene: 4. The CDR3 covers 14 residues. Germline-derived CDR1 and CDR2 are SGDLS and YYNGEE. CDR3 nucleotides: TGTGCCAGCAGCGACCATAGCGGGGGAGATACGCAGTATTTT. Translated: CASSDHSGGDTQYF.

This clone was seen only once. The chain couples TRBV6-1 to TRBJ2-4, with unresolved D. The CDR3 contains 13 residues. In germline, CDR1 is MNHNS, CDR2 SASEGT. Trimming removed 8 bases from V and 3 bases from J, with 11 bases in between. In DNA form, the CDR3 reads TGTGCCAGCCTGAGTCTTGACAAAAACATTCAGTACTTC. This gives the protein CASLSLDKNIQYF.

The chain employs TRBV7-9 and TRBJ2-7; TRBD2 matches at 7 bases. The CDR3 length is 16 residues. CDR1 and CDR2 from the germline V gene are SEHNR and FQNEAQ (reference sequence). Germline trimming cut 5 bases from V and 5 bases from J; bases unmatched to any gene: 15. This CDR3 is CASSLQGSGAEHEQYF. The CDR3 DNA reads as TGTGCCAGCAGCCTCCAGGGAAGCGGGGCCGAACACGAGCAGTACTTC.

V and J are TRBV2 and TRBJ1-1, with TRBD1 matching 7 bases. Germline V gene data show CDR1 as SNHLY and CDR2 as FYNNEI. This CDR3 has 18 amino acids. V lost 7 bases, J lost 4 bases, and 21 bases stayed unmatched. This CDR3 reads CASKREPNRKQGTTEAFF. For the CDR3, the DNA is TGTGCCAGCAAACGAGAACCAAACAGAAAACAGGGGACCACTGAAGCTTTCTTT.

The chain has TRBV5-6 and TRBJ1-2; weak D call: TRBD1 (5 bases). Germline assignment: CDR1 SGHDT and CDR2 YYEEEE. The length of the CDR3 is 18 residues. V lost 0 bases and J lost 4, with 22 bases in between. Written as DNA, the CDR3 is TGTGCCAGCAGCTTGGTAATAGGGACGTCCCTCGAGGGCTATGGCTACACCTTC. Translation gives CASSLVIGTSLEGYGYTF.

This clone was detected only once. This chain joins TRBV5-1 and TRBJ2-5, with 7 nucleotides matching TRBD2. Trimming cost V 2 bases and J 2 bases; bases outside gene matches: 6. This CDR3 has 15 residues. CDR1 and CDR2 (germline): SGHRS, YFSETQ. The CDR3 sequence: CASSFEAGRQETQYF. The CDR3 region has the DNA TGCGCCAGCAGCTTTGAAGCGGGGAGGCAAGAGACCCAGTACTTC.

The rearrangement uses TRBV5-6 and TRBJ2-2, with D possibly being TRBD1 (5 bases). The V end lost 1 base, the J end lost 6 bases, and 7 bases lay between the germline ends. Per the germline V gene, CDR1 is SGHDT and CDR2 is YYEEEE. This CDR3 spans 13 amino acids. The CDR3 protein is CASSLRGSGELFF. For the CDR3, the DNA is TGTGCCAGCAGCTTGAGGGGATCCGGGGAGCTGTTTTTT.

This clone was picked up a small number of times. The chain joins TRBV6-5 to TRBJ1-1; 7 positions match TRBD1. V dropped 4 bases and J dropped 2; count of bases not matched to a gene: 10. Germline CDR1 and CDR2: MNHEY and SVGAGI. The CDR3 has 16 amino acids. CDR3 region: CASSLGGAWGNTEAFF. The CDR3 bases are TGTGCCAGCAGTTTAGGGGGCGCTTGGGGAAACACTGAAGCTTTCTTT.

This chain links TRBV9 with TRBJ1-2; unclear D gene. Trimming stripped 3 bases from V and 8 bases from J, with 20 bases between. CDR3 length: 15 residues. The germline V gene encodes CDR1 SGDLS and CDR2 YYNGEE. Here the CDR3 reads CASSGSATVLGGYTF. CDR3 DNA: TGTGCCAGCAGCGGTAGTGCGACGGTGCTAGGGGGCTACACCTTC.

The chain carries TRBV7-8 and TRBJ2-3; D gene unclear. The CDR3 sequence is 12 residues long. V gave up 5 bases and J gave up 6 bases, with 9 bases separating them. Looked up from germline, CDR1 is SGHVS and CDR2 is FQNEAQ. In nucleotides, the CDR3 is TGTGCCAGCAGCACAGCTAGTGATACGCAGTATTTT. Its translation: CASSTASDTQYF.

The gene calls are TRBV6-5 and TRBJ1-1; D not resolved. Between the trimmed V and J ends, which lost 0 bases and 1 base, there was a span of 6 bases. The V gene's germline CDR1 is MNHEY and CDR2 SVGAGI. This CDR3 has 14 residues. Here the CDR3 DNA reads TGTGCCAGCAGTTACTCGTCGTCGAACACTGAAGCTTTCTTT. Its translation: CASSYSSSNTEAFF.

V and J are TRBV18 and TRBJ1-2, with a possible D match to TRBD1 (6 bases). Germline V gene lookup returns CDR1 KGHSH and CDR2 LQKENI. Trimming cost V 3 bases and J 6 bases, with 14 bases left between them. The CDR3 is 14 amino acids. CDR3 loop: CASSPERNRDGYTF. The CDR3 DNA reads as TGTGCCAGCTCACCTGAACGAAACAGGGATGGCTACACCTTC.

This chain connects TRBV6-1 to TRBJ2-2, with D possibly TRBD1 on 5 matching bases. This CDR3 comprises 15 residues. With 2 bases removed from V and 2 bases from J, the gap between germline ends came to 9 bases. Germline V gene data show CDR1 as MNHNS and CDR2 as SASEGT. The CDR3 loop is CASSEYQGNTGELFF. The CDR3 coding sequence is TGTGCCAGCAGTGAATATCAGGGAAACACCGGGGAGCTGTTTTTT.

CDR3 DNA: TGTGCCAGCAGCTTTCGGGGCACCCAAGAGACCCAGTACTTC. This encodes CASSFRGTQETQYF. This chain joins TRBV7-2 and TRBJ2-5; the D gene could be TRBD1 or TRBD2 (5 bases each). Germline CDR1 and CDR2: SGHTA and FQGNSA. The germline V and J ends were trimmed by 3 bases and 1 base, with 9 bases remaining between them. This CDR3 is built from 14 residues.

This sequence joins TRBV13 and TRBJ1-3; TRBD1 might be the D (6 bases). The V gene's germline CDR1 is PRHDT and CDR2 FYEKMQ (reference sequence). The ends were cut back, 3 bases at V and 0 bases at J, with 9 bases in the middle. The CDR3 totals 15 residues. The CDR3 spells CASSLDSSSGNTIYF. The CDR3 DNA follows: TGTGCCAGCAGCTTGGACAGCTCCTCTGGAAACACCATATATTTT.

The chain is built from TRBV9 and TRBJ2-5, with unresolved D. The V end was cut by 4 bases, the J end by 5 bases, with 15 bases between. CDR3 length: 14 residues. CDR1 SGDLS and CDR2 YYNGEE come from the germline V gene. Written as DNA, the CDR3 is TGTGCCAGCAGCCCCAGAGTCTTCACCGAGACCCAGTACTTC. It is translated as CASSPRVFTETQYF.

This sequence joins TRBV5-1 and TRBJ2-2; the D is unclear. Germline V gene data show CDR1 as SGHRS and CDR2 as YFSETQ. Trimming cost V 5 bases and J 5 bases, with 13 bases left between them. The CDR3 runs to 14 residues. The CDR3 region is CASSETLGTGELFF. The CDR3 region has the DNA TGCGCCAGCAGTGAAACACTCGGGACCGGGGAGCTGTTTTTT. The full variable domain, in which reference TRBV5-1 and TRBJ2-2 provide the parts outside the CDR3, is KAGVTQTPRYLIKTRGQQVTLSCSPISGHRSVSWYQQTPGQGLQFLFEYFSETQRNKGNFPGRFSGRQFSNSRSEMNVSTLELGDSALYLCASSETLGTGELFFGEGSRLTVL.

The rearrangement joins TRBV28 to TRBJ2-1; 16 bases line up with TRBD2. Germline trimming cut 4 bases from V and 4 bases from J; bases unmatched to any gene: 10. The CDR3 totals 19 residues. Germline assignment: CDR1 MDHEN and CDR2 SYDVKM. The CDR3 sequence: CASSSQGLAGGDIYNEQFF. CDR3 bases: TGTGCCAGCAGTTCGCAGGGACTAGCGGGGGGGGACATTTACAATGAGCAGTTCTTC.

V is TRBV10-3 and J is TRBJ2-1, with 10 bases aligning to TRBD1. The CDR3 sequence is 16 residues long. Germline V gene lookup returns CDR1 ENHRY and CDR2 SYGVKD. V dropped 0 bases and J dropped 6; count of bases not matched to a gene: 5. CDR3 in amino acids: CAISESGTGAANEQFF. The CDR3 DNA reads TGTGCCATCAGTGAGTCCGGGACAGGGGCCGCCAATGAGCAGTTCTTC.

This chain uses TRBV12-2 with TRBJ2-7; TRBD2 is taken as the D call from the table, unchecked against the DNA. TRBV12-2 is recorded as a pseudogene. The CDR3 spans 17 residues. The CDR3 coding sequence is TGTGCAAGTCGACCTTCCTTCCCAGCGGCCTTCTCCTACGAGCAGTACTTC. Its translation is CASRPSFPAAFSYEQYF.

The V call is TRBV28, the J call TRBJ2-7; a weak D match, TRBD2 (5 bases). Trimming took 6 bases from V and 7 from J, leaving 13 bases between them. Per the germline V gene, CDR1 is MDHEN and CDR2 is SYDVKM. This CDR3 comprises 12 residues. Here the CDR3 reads CASSYLTGEQYF. CDR3 nucleotides: TGTGCCAGCAGCTACCTCACGGGGGAGCAGTACTTC.

In this sample, this clone turned up a few times. The chain carries TRBV5-1 and TRBJ1-6; D call uncertain. Germline V gene lookup returns CDR1 SGHRS and CDR2 YFSETQ. This CDR3 has 17 residues. Between the trimmed V and J ends, which lost 0 bases and 8 bases, there was a span of 18 bases. CDR3 bases: TGCGCCAGCAGCTTGGTAGATATGGGAAAAGGGTATTCACCCCTCCACTTT. Its protein product is CASSLVDMGKGYSPLHF.

The chain couples TRBV4-3 to TRBJ1-2; the D gene is possibly TRBD1 (5 bases). Germline-derived CDR1 and CDR2 are LGHNA and YSLEER. Deletions cut 4 bases from V and 5 bases from J, with 17 bases between. CDR3 size: 15 residues. The CDR3 nucleotides are TGCGCCAGCAGCCCTCCGGAGGGCCGGGGGTATGGCTACACCTTC. Its translation is CASSPPEGRGYGYTF.

CDR3 in amino acids: CASSSPQGYEQYF. In DNA form, the CDR3 reads TGTGCCAGTAGTTCACCACAGGGTTACGAGCAGTACTTC. V usage is TRBV19 and J usage is TRBJ2-7; weak D call: TRBD1 (6 bases). Germline assignment: CDR1 LNHDA and CDR2 SQIVND (reference sequence). The CDR3 length is 13 residues. Trimming cost V 5 bases and J 4 bases, with 12 bases left between them.